This T cell receptor (beta chain) emerged from a study of cytomegalovirus exposure and HLA in healthy donors. Overall study findings and caveats: According to reports, the classifier identified cytomegalovirus status with high specificity and sensitivity.

With regard to this clone: Antigen: not known.

The primer mix had 60 Vbeta and 13 Jbeta primers. The method was immunoSEQ multiplex PCR; TCRdb's version includes in-frame clones alone and lacks a portion of them. The sample has over 150,000 clones; 70% to 80% are singletons. This CDR3 contains 15 residues. The V segment lost 0 bases and the J segment 3 bases; nucleotides outside the gene matches: 4. Germline V gene sequence: CDR1 SGHAT, CDR2 FQNNGV. The source of this sequence is a woman between 40 and 55 years old in good health and CMV-seronegative. This sequence joins TRBV11-2 and TRBJ1-1; 7 bases fit TRBD1. The sample consisted of PBMCs. The CDR3 coding sequence is TGTGCCAGCAGCTTAGACAGGGGGGCGGACACTGAAGCTTTCTTT. This codes for CASSLDRGADTEAFF.